Following are 16 T cell receptor beta chains from one sample sequenced in a study of esophageal squamous cell carcinoma under preoperative chemotherapy. Time point specified: after preoperative PTX-NDP chemotherapy. TCRdb re-called the PCR reads through MiXCR, storing one row per CDR3 protein. The sample yields around 9,800 distinct CDR3 sequences, roughly 60% seen once. This sample was obtained from a patient given preoperative chemotherapy. The receptors originated from a human donor with esophageal squamous cell carcinoma. The donor label of this sample is uncertain.

This clonotype rates as large (0.1 to 1%). The rearrangement links TRBV6-1 to TRBJ1-3, with a possible D match to TRBD1 (6 bases). Deletions cut 6 bases from V and 0 bases from J, with 15 bases between. This CDR3 has 16 amino acids. Germline V gene data show CDR1 as MNHNS and CDR2 as SASEGT. CDR3 in DNA: TGTGCCAGCAGAGGTACAGGGATTGGCTCTGGAAACACCATATATTTT. Translation: CASRGTGIGSGNTIYF.

This rearrangement joins TRBV4-1 to TRBJ2-4; 7 positions agree with TRBD1. This CDR3 comprises 17 residues. Germline V gives CDR1 MGHRA, CDR2 YSYEKL. The chain's CDR3 is CACSQALPDRAKEIQYF. CDR3 nucleotides: TGCGCTTGCAGCCAGGCGCTCCCCGACAGGGCCAAAGAGATTCAGTACTTC.

Only a few counts were recorded for this clonotype. This chain links TRBV18 with TRBJ2-1; TRBD2 matches 11 bases. V dropped 4 bases and J dropped 8; count of bases not matched to a gene: 10. Germline loops: CDR1 KGHSH, CDR2 LQKENI. The CDR3 has 16 residues. As DNA, the CDR3 is TGTGCCAGCTCACAGGAGACTAGCGGGATATTGGATGAGCAGTTCTTC. Residues: CASSQETSGILDEQFF.

This clonotype appeared a few times. This chain connects TRBV10-2 to TRBJ2-1, with 7 bases aligning to TRBD2. This CDR3 comprises 14 residues. Germline CDR1 and CDR2: WSHSY and SAAADI. V gave up 5 bases and J gave up 6 bases; unmatched junction bases: 7. The CDR3 region is CASSLVAGSNEQFF. CDR3 coding DNA: TGCGCCAGCAGTCTGGTAGCGGGCTCCAATGAGCAGTTCTTC.

As regards this clonotype: The germline gene is not matched at one end of the junction; a read error may be the cause. The J gene is TRBJ2-1, the V gene TRBV7-7; D is possibly TRBD1 (6 bases). Germline V gene data show CDR1 as SSHAT and CDR2 as FNYEAQ (reference sequence). The CDR3 loop spans 14 amino acids. CDR3 in DNA: TGTGCTAGCAGCTTAGAACAGGGAGTCATTGAGCAGTTCTTC. It encodes CASSLEQGVIEQFF. Using reference TRBV7-7 and TRBJ2-1 for the parts outside the CDR3, the full variable domain is GAGVSQSPRYKVTKRGQDVTLRCDPISSHATLYWYQQALGQGPEFLTYFNYEAQPDKSGLPSDRFSAERPEGSISTLTIQRTEQRDSAMYRCASSLEQGVIEQFFGPGTRLTVL.

The rearrangement joins TRBV6-1 to TRBJ2-4; TRBD2 matches 7 bases. The J call may be in error: the DNA end matches TRBJ2-3 better. The CDR3 consists of 16 residues. The germline CDR1 and CDR2 sequences are MNHNS and SASEGT. CDR3 bases: TGTGCCAGCAGTGAATCGGGGGGAAGCGCCAAAAACACGCAGTATTTT. Its translation is CASSESGGSAKNTQYF.

The genes are TRBV27 and TRBJ2-1; TRBD2 is a possible D gene (6 bases). The end of the DNA is better explained by TRBJ2-5, so the J call may be wrong. This CDR3 spans 18 amino acids. Germline-derived CDR1 and CDR2 are MNHEY and SMNVEV (reference sequence). CDR3 DNA: TGTGCCAGCAGTTTAACGCGAAGGCAGGGACTCCCAAAAGAGACCCAGTACTTC. It yields the protein CASSLTRRQGLPKETQYF.

A remark on this clonotype: The junction does not match germline at one end; this may be a read error. The rearrangement links TRBV6-1 to TRBJ2-3, with 8 bases aligning to TRBD1. Looked up from germline, CDR1 is MNHNS and CDR2 is SASEGT. This CDR3 contains 15 residues. The CDR3 bases are TGTGCCAGCAAAGTCGGACAGGGACAACCTTACGAGCAGTATTTC. Protein product: CASKVGQGQPYEQYF.

On this clonotype itself: A junction boundary mismatches the germline segment, possibly from a read error. The chain carries TRBV6-5 and TRBJ2-3; perhaps D is TRBD1 or TRBD2 (5 bases each). The CDR3 spans 15 residues. Germline V gene sequence: CDR1 MNHEY, CDR2 SVGAGI. CDR3 amino acids: CASRLGAGDTETQYF. DNA of the CDR3: TGTGCCAGCAGGTTAGGGGCGGGTGACACAGAGACGCAGTATTTT.

This clonotype showed up just a few times. V usage is TRBV6-1 and J usage is TRBJ2-7, with TRBD1 matching over 8 bases. In germline, CDR1 is MNHNS, CDR2 SASEGT. The CDR3 contains 13 residues. Trimming at V came to 7 bases and at J to 2 bases, leaving 4 bases not matched to a gene. CDR3 sequence (DNA): TGTGCCAGCATTGGACAGGGAGCCTACGAGCAGTACTTC. Protein: CASIGQGAYEQYF.

The rearrangement links TRBV7-2 to TRBJ2-7; 7 bases agree with TRBD2. The CDR3 is 14 residues long. V lost 5 bases and J lost 1; bases outside the gene matches: 5. Germline CDR1 SGHTA, CDR2 FQGNSA. CDR3 protein: CASSRRGSSYEQYF. The DNA of the CDR3 is TGTGCCAGCAGCAGACGCGGGAGTTCCTACGAGCAGTACTTC.

This clonotype has more than one count but fewer than ten. V and J are TRBV6-1 and TRBJ2-1; TRBD2 might be the D (5 bases). The V and J ends lost 0 bases and 6 bases respectively, with 21 bases between them. This CDR3 is 18 amino acids long. The germline V gene has CDR1 MNHNS and CDR2 SASEGT. In nucleotides, the CDR3 is TGTGCCAGCAGTGAAGCTCCTGACCGGGATAATCAAGCCAATGAGCAGTTCTTC. It specifies CASSEAPDRDNQANEQFF.

The table lists this clonotype with a count of one. At one end the junction does not follow the germline gene, possibly because of a read error. The J gene is TRBJ2-3, the V gene TRBV6-1; 7 nucleotides match TRBD2. Germline CDR1 MNHNS, CDR2 SASEGT. The CDR3 runs 18 residues. As DNA, the CDR3 is TGTGCCAGCAGTGAGAGGGCAGCGGGGCTGTGTGACACAGATACTCAGTATTTC. It encodes CASSERAAGLCDTDTQYF.

The V gene is TRBV6-1, the J gene TRBJ2-3; possible D gene TRBD2, 6 bases. Germline V gene sequence: CDR1 MNHNS, CDR2 SASEGT. CDR3 length: 15 residues. Trimming took off 6 bases at V and 4 bases at J, with 17 bases between the two ends. As DNA, the CDR3 is TGTGCCAGCAGCCTTGGGGGGTTGGAGGCAGATACGCAGTATTTT. Amino acid sequence: CASSLGGLEADTQYF.

The table lists this clonotype with many counts. The rearrangement joins TRBV6-1 to TRBJ2-7, with TRBD2 identical over 13 bases. Germline assignment: CDR1 MNHNS and CDR2 SASEGT. The CDR3 has 15 residues. V was clipped by 6 bases and J by 2 bases; unmatched bases: 4. The CDR3 bases are TGTGCCAGCAGCCGGACTAGCGGGAGCACCTACGAGCAGTACTTC. Translated: CASSRTSGSTYEQYF.

This clonotype was observed a handful of times. This rearrangement joins TRBV6-1 to TRBJ2-7; D may correspond to TRBD1 or TRBD2 (5 bases each). The CDR3 sequence is 14 residues long. Trimming shortened V by 2 bases and J by 5 bases, and 13 bases separated the two germline ends. Germline V CDR1 and CDR2: MNHNS, SASEGT. The CDR3: CASSETPGSHEQYF. CDR3 bases: TGTGCCAGCAGTGAAACCCCAGGGAGCCACGAGCAGTACTTC.